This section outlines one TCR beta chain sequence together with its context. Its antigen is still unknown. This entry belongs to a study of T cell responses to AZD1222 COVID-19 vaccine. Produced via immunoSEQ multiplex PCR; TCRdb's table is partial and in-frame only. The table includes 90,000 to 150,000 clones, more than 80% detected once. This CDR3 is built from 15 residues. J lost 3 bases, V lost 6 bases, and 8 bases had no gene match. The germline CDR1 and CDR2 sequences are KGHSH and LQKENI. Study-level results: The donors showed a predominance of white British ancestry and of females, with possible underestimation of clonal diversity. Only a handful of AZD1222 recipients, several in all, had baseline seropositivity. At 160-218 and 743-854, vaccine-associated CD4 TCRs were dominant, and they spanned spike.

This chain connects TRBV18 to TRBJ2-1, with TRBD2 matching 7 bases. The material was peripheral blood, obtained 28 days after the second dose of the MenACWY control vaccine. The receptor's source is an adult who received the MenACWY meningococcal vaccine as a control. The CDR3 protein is CASSPGLADYNEQFF. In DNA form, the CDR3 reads TGTGCCAGCTCCCCGGGCCTAGCGGACTACAATGAGCAGTTCTTC.